This TCR beta chain was retrieved from a study of cytomegalovirus exposure and HLA in healthy donors. Turning to the study itself: Earlier sequencing of about 179 million T cells yielded nearly 120 million unique TCR beta sequences. Overall study results and limits: Sequencing probably produced one cluster of sequence variants that were highly shared.

Primers for the PCR totalled 60 Vbeta and 13 Jbeta. Here immunoSEQ multiplex PCR was the method, and the copy in TCRdb shows in-frame clones only, minus some. The repertoire holds tens of thousands of clones, with roughly four fifths as singletons. Regarding this clone: Its antigen is as yet unknown.

Germline V lookup: CDR1 MDHEN, CDR2 SYDVKM. The ends lost 1 base at V and 0 bases at J; junction bases unmatched: 7. This CDR3 has 17 amino acids. Input material: PBMCs. The chain employs TRBV28 and TRBJ2-5; 8 positions match TRBD2. The TCR was taken from a woman aged 40 to 50 in good health and CMV-seropositive. This CDR3 reads CASSLSRTSGDQETQYF. The CDR3 region has the DNA TGTGCCAGCAGTTTATCAAGAACTAGCGGAGACCAAGAGACCCAGTACTTC.